The 25 T cell receptor beta chains reported below all come from one sample, sequenced in a study of blood T cell repertoires in COVID-19. Clones were sequenced by immunoSEQ multiplex PCR, and TCRdb holds only the in-frame ones, with some missing. The sample yields about 280,000 clones, 85% to 90% seen once. The sample taken for sequencing was PBMCs or T cells enriched from blood (not recorded which). Receptors were obtained from an older woman in a cohort exposed to, infected with or recovered from COVID-19 (not recorded which).

The chain is built from TRBV24-1 and TRBJ1-5; perhaps TRBD1 as D (6 bases). V gave up 10 bases and J gave up 0 bases, with 12 bases separating them. Germline-derived CDR1 and CDR2 are KGHDR and SFDVKD. The CDR3 length is 14 residues. CDR3 region: CATGGPDSNQPQHF. The CDR3 nucleotides read TGTGCCACAGGGGGACCCGATAGCAATCAGCCCCAGCATTTT.

This clone came up a few times. The J gene is TRBJ2-7, the V gene TRBV7-9, with TRBD2 matching over 11 bases. Germline values: CDR1 SEHNR, CDR2 FQNEAQ (reference sequence). The CDR3 runs 15 residues. With 1 base clipped from V and 6 bases from J, the junction kept 5 bases outside the gene matches. For the CDR3, the DNA is TGTGCCAGCAGCTTAGAGGGCCTAGCGGGAGGCGAGCAGTACTTC. It codes for CASSLEGLAGGEQYF.

The J gene is TRBJ2-1, the V gene TRBV5-1; 9 bases agree with TRBD1. There are 15 residues in the CDR3. With 4 bases clipped from V and 4 bases from J, the junction kept 6 bases outside the gene matches. The V gene's germline CDR1 is SGHRS and CDR2 YFSETQ. The chain's CDR3 is CASSRTGEGYNEQFF. The CDR3 DNA sequence: TGCGCCAGCAGCCGGACAGGGGAGGGGTACAATGAGCAGTTCTTC.

The chain recombines TRBV12-3 or TRBV12-4 with TRBJ1-1; D is ambiguous. There are 13 residues in the CDR3. V was pared by 3 bases and J by 6 bases, with 11 bases between. The CDR3 here is CASSFTGVPEAFF. DNA for the CDR3: TGTGCCAGCAGTTTTACCGGGGTTCCTGAAGCTTTCTTT.

The CDR3 region is CATKGGLNTEAFF. Here the CDR3 DNA reads TGTGCCACCAAGGGGGGGTTGAACACTGAAGCTTTCTTT. V gene TRBV24-1 combines with J gene TRBJ1-1; D is possibly TRBD1 (6 bases). The CDR3 runs 13 residues. Germline V CDR1 and CDR2: KGHDR, SFDVKD. Trimming left V 8 bases short and J 0 bases short, with 9 bases between.

The V gene is TRBV24-1, the J gene TRBJ2-2; D possibly corresponds to TRBD2 (5 bases). Germline CDR1 reads KGHDR; CDR2 reads SFDVKD. This CDR3 is built from 14 residues. The ends were cut back, 4 bases at V and 4 bases at J, with 9 bases in the middle. The CDR3 sequence is CATSEPGGTGELFF. In nucleotides, the CDR3 is TGTGCCACCAGTGAACCAGGAGGCACCGGGGAGCTGTTTTTT.

The CDR3 here is CASSVAGAYGYTF. For the CDR3, the DNA is TGTGCCAGCAGCGTAGCAGGGGCGTATGGCTACACCTTC. V usage is TRBV9 and J usage is TRBJ1-2; perhaps TRBD1 as D (6 bases). V shed 0 bases and J shed 5 bases, with 8 bases lying between them. Germline CDR1 is SGDLS and CDR2 is YYNGEE. The CDR3 sequence is 13 residues long.

V and J are TRBV28 and TRBJ1-4; D unresolved. V gave up 4 bases and J gave up 5 bases, with 11 bases separating them. This CDR3 has 14 residues. CDR1 is MDHEN, CDR2 SYDVKM, per germline. CDR3 sequence: CASSSGRENEKLFF. CDR3 nucleotide sequence: TGTGCCAGCAGTTCCGGACGGGAGAATGAAAAACTGTTTTTT.

The chain joins TRBV29-1 to TRBJ2-3; tentatively, D is TRBD1 (5 bases). This CDR3 region has 11 residues. With 8 bases removed from V and 3 bases from J, the gap between germline ends came to 9 bases. Germline V gene data show CDR1 as SQVTM and CDR2 as ANQGSEA. The CDR3 loop is CSSQGTDTQYF. The DNA of the CDR3 is TGCAGCTCCCAGGGAACAGATACGCAGTATTTT.

This sequence joins TRBV18 and TRBJ2-3, with TRBD2 matching over 14 bases. This CDR3 is 21 amino acids long. Germline V gene sequence: CDR1 KGHSH, CDR2 LQKENI. Unmatched junction bases numbered 15, after V lost 3 bases and J lost 1 base. CDR3 region: CASSPGGTSGSPNAGTDTQYF. The CDR3 DNA follows: TGTGCCAGCTCACCCGGCGGGACTAGCGGGAGTCCCAATGCAGGCACAGATACGCAGTATTTT.

The chain links TRBV30 to TRBJ1-5; possible D gene TRBD1, 5 bases. CDR3 length: 16 amino acids. Looked up from germline, CDR1 is GTSNPN and CDR2 is SVGIG (reference sequence). The germline V and J ends were trimmed by 1 base and 1 base, with 14 bases remaining between them. The CDR3 bases are TGTGCCTGGAGTGGGGGCAGGCGGGAGAGCAATCAGCCCCAGCATTTT. Translation gives CAWSGGRRESNQPQHF.

The V gene is TRBV11-2, the J gene TRBJ2-2; D is possibly TRBD1 (6 bases). Looked up from germline, CDR1 is SGHAT and CDR2 is FQNNGV. The length of the CDR3 is 14 residues. The ends were cut back, 4 bases at V and 4 bases at J, with 10 bases in the middle. The CDR3 DNA reads TGTGCCAGCAGCTACACAGGGCGCACCGGGGAGCTGTTTTTT. This encodes CASSYTGRTGELFF.

This sequence joins TRBV5-1 and TRBJ1-1; D is unclear. From germline, CDR1 is SGHRS and CDR2 YFSETQ. The germline V and J ends were trimmed by 0 bases and 1 base, with 7 bases remaining between them. The CDR3 has 14 amino acids. CDR3 sequence (DNA): TGCGCCAGCAGCTTGGGCGCAGGGAACACTGAAGCTTTCTTT. This gives the protein CASSLGAGNTEAFF.

The V and J genes are TRBV27 and TRBJ1-5, with D uncertain. The CDR3 spans 14 residues. V lost 5 bases and J 2 bases, leaving 10 bases between the germline ends. The germline CDR1 and CDR2 sequences are MNHEY and SMNVEV (reference sequence). CDR3 residues: CASSRGVGNQPQHF. The CDR3 DNA sequence: TGTGCCAGCAGTCGTGGAGTCGGCAATCAGCCCCAGCATTTT.

The chain carries TRBV11-3 and TRBJ2-1, with no clear D. CDR3 length equals 14 residues. Trimming left V 1 base short and J 5 bases short, with 9 bases between. Germline V lookup: CDR1 SGHNT, CDR2 YENEEA. CDR3 DNA: TGTGCCAGCAGCTTAGGGGCCCTCGACAATGAGCAGTTCTTC. Protein sequence: CASSLGALDNEQFF.

This sequence joins TRBV7-2 and TRBJ1-3; TRBD1 aligns across 9 bases. This CDR3 has 15 residues. V gave up 1 base and J gave up 4 bases; unmatched junction bases: 2. In germline, CDR1 is SGHTA, CDR2 FQGNSA. The DNA for the CDR3 is TGTGCCAGCAGCTTAGGGGGGACAGGGGGAAACACCATATATTTT. This encodes CASSLGGTGGNTIYF.

This sequence joins TRBV7-3 and TRBJ1-1, with TRBD1 identical over 8 bases. Trimming took 1 base from V and 4 from J; bases not matched to a gene: 5. The CDR3 totals 15 residues. Germline V gene data show CDR1 as SGHTA and CDR2 as FQGTGA. Written as DNA, the CDR3 is TGTGCCAGCAGCTTAAGCCCAGGGGGCGGCACTGAAGCTTTCTTT. Its translation: CASSLSPGGGTEAFF.

This chain links TRBV11-3 with TRBJ2-1; 7 nucleotides agree with TRBD2. Trimming removed 2 bases from V and 7 bases from J; junction bases left unmatched: 14. The CDR3 covers 17 residues. Germline V CDR1 and CDR2: SGHNT, YENEEA. Here the CDR3 DNA reads TGTGCCAGCAGCTTAAGGGCTTCGACTAGCTCAAGGAATGAGCAGTTCTTC. Its translation is CASSLRASTSSRNEQFF.

This clone was seen a handful of times. The chain uses TRBV2 and TRBJ2-3; possibly TRBD2 for D (5 bases). The CDR3 totals 13 residues. V was cut by 4 bases and J by 2 bases, with 7 bases left in between. Germline V gene sequence: CDR1 SNHLY, CDR2 FYNNEI. The CDR3 nucleotides read TGTGCCAGCAGTGCAGACTACACAGATACGCAGTATTTT. It encodes CASSADYTDTQYF.

On this clone: One junction end disagrees with the germline gene, perhaps due to a read error. The chain combines TRBV2 with TRBJ2-7; 7 bases are shared with TRBD2. CDR1 SNHLY and CDR2 FYNNEI come from the germline V gene. The CDR3 loop spans 15 amino acids. The CDR3 protein is CASSEWWPRRETGDF. The CDR3, as DNA: TGTGCCAGCAGTGAATGGTGGCCGAGGCGGGAGACTGGGGACTTC.

This clone was counted once. V gene TRBV7-3 combines with J gene TRBJ2-3, with D maybe TRBD2 (6 bases). The CDR3 covers 15 residues. Germline V gives CDR1 SGHTA, CDR2 FQGTGA. Trimming stripped 2 bases from V and 0 bases from J, with 9 bases between. The CDR3 DNA is TGTGCCAGCAGCTTATCTAGCGTAAGCACAGATACGCAGTATTTT. Amino acid sequence: CASSLSSVSTDTQYF.

V and J are TRBV11-2 and TRBJ1-2; D unresolved. The CDR3 runs to 16 residues. V was trimmed by 1 base and J by 7 bases, leaving 19 bases between them. Germline CDR1 is SGHAT and CDR2 is FQNNGV. The CDR3 reads CASSLGPAAVYGGYTF. CDR3 coding DNA: TGTGCCAGCAGCTTAGGCCCGGCGGCGGTGTACGGTGGCTACACCTTC.

The rearrangement links TRBV7-9 to TRBJ1-1, with D unclear. The V gene's germline CDR1 is SEHNR and CDR2 FQNEAQ (reference sequence). The V end lost 4 bases, the J end lost 4 bases, and 10 bases lay between the germline ends. The CDR3 contains 13 residues. The CDR3 bases are TGTGCCAGCAGCTCACGGGTCGTCACTGAAGCTTTCTTT. Its protein product is CASSSRVVTEAFF.

The chain is built from TRBV5-1 and TRBJ2-3; TRBD1 is a possible D gene (5 bases). Trimming took off 0 bases at V and 4 bases at J, with 12 bases between the two ends. This CDR3 comprises 15 residues. CDR1 is SGHRS, CDR2 YFSETQ, per germline. The CDR3 DNA sequence: TGCGCCAGCAGCTTGGAAGAAAGGGGCCCAGATACGCAGTATTTT. It yields the protein CASSLEERGPDTQYF.

This clone showed up just once. V is TRBV5-1 and J is TRBJ2-7, with D tentatively TRBD1 (6 bases). Germline loops: CDR1 SGHRS, CDR2 YFSETQ. The CDR3 loop spans 15 amino acids. Trimming shortened V by 4 bases and J by 1 base, and 15 bases separated the two germline ends. This chain's CDR3 is CASSRQGFTSYEQYF. The CDR3, as DNA: TGCGCCAGCAGCCGTCAGGGGTTTACGTCCTACGAGCAGTACTTC.